This T cell receptor (beta chain) was captured in a study of T cells in Graves' hyperthyroidism and ophthalmopathy. This clonotype came up many times. TCR beta CDR3 regions were amplified from RNA transcripts. When the TCR CDR3 underwent first-round RT-PCR, the HTBI primer set was used. From the multiplex PCR reads, TCRdb called clonotypes with MiXCR, one entry per CDR3 protein. The sample holds approximately 510,000 distinct CDR3 sequences; 20% are singletons and the top ten take around a quarter. The receptor comes from a man younger than 35 with Graves' hyperthyroidism. The sequencing input was blood.

CDR3 in DNA: TGTGCCAGCAGCCAAGTCTACGGATTAGCGGGGGGGAGGGTCACCGGGGAGCTGTTTTTT. It specifies CASSQVYGLAGGRVTGELFF. The chain links TRBV4-2 to TRBJ2-2, with 11 bases aligning to TRBD2. CDR3 size: 20 residues. Germline-derived CDR1 and CDR2 are LGHNA and YNFKEQ. V shed 1 base and J 4 bases; nucleotides not matched to a gene: 14.